These 15 T cell receptor beta chains share one sample of origin, sequenced in a study of T cells expressing NK-cell markers. TCRdb reprocessed the 5' RACE reads and reports one entry per CDR3 protein, with no DNA. The clone table shows 500,000 to 700,000 distinct CDR3 sequences, with the ten largest holding about 3.6%. Sequenced: blood T cells: a sorted CD56 or NKG2C T cell subset, CD4+ or CD8+ T cells, or bulk PBMC T cells (not recorded which). These receptor sequences come from a man between 18 and 35 years old in good health.

The chain joins TRBV4-1 to TRBJ2-2; TCRdb proposes TRBD1, but this gene call is untestable without DNA. Germline CDR1 reads MGHRA; CDR2 reads YSYEKL. This CDR3 is 14 amino acids long. The chain's CDR3 is CASSQDRGSLELFF.

The chain links TRBV24-1 to TRBJ2-1; TCRdb outputs TRBD2, but without DNA this stays unchecked. The CDR3 sequence is 17 residues long. The germline gives CDR1 KGHDR, CDR2 SFDVKD. The chain's CDR3 is CATSEGGGLAGVAEQFF.

This sequence joins TRBV11-2 and TRBJ2-5. Germline V lookup: CDR1 SGHAT, CDR2 FQNNGV. CDR3 size: 14 residues. CDR3 region: CASSPRIQQETQYF. The full variable domain, its missing parts supplied by reference TRBV11-2 and TRBJ2-5, is EAGVAQSPRYKIIEKRQSVAFWCNPISGHATLYWYQQILGQGPKLLIQFQNNGVVDDSQLPKDRFSAERLKGVDSTLKIQPAKLEDSAVYLCASSPRIQQETQYFGPGTRLLVL.

The chain recombines TRBV20-1 with TRBJ2-5; the TRBD1 assignment by TCRdb is unverifiable without DNA. CDR3 size: 11 residues. Germline V gene lookup returns CDR1 DFQATT and CDR2 SNEGSKA (reference sequence). The chain's CDR3 is CSAREGTRQYF.

V is TRBV20-1 and J is TRBJ2-2. The length of the CDR3 is 15 residues. Looked up from germline, CDR1 is DFQATT and CDR2 is SNEGSKA (reference sequence). CDR3: CSARSLAVNTGELFF.

This sequence joins TRBV12-3 or TRBV12-4 and TRBJ2-1; checking the TCRdb D call of TRBD1 is not possible without DNA. The CDR3 runs to 15 residues. CDR3 loop: CASSPTTGQYNEQFF.

This chain connects TRBV12-3 or TRBV12-4 to TRBJ1-5. There are 13 residues in the CDR3. This chain's CDR3 is CASTGLSNQPQHF.

The rearrangement joins TRBV12-3 or TRBV12-4 to TRBJ2-1; TCRdb calls TRBD2, which cannot be checked without DNA. The CDR3 totals 16 residues. The CDR3 spells CASTRRLAGVNNEQFF.

The chain's CDR3 is CASSDGGRGNNEQFF. The rearrangement links TRBV10-2 to TRBJ2-1; lacking DNA, the TRBD2 call made by TCRdb goes unchecked. This CDR3 spans 15 amino acids. CDR1 WSHSY and CDR2 SAAADI come from the germline V gene.

This chain joins TRBV12-3 or TRBV12-4 and TRBJ1-2. The CDR3 is 12 residues long. The CDR3 is CASRAAAVGYTF.

The CDR3 loop is CASRPPTGGVSFF. The rearrangement links TRBV12-3 or TRBV12-4 to TRBJ1-1; TCRdb's assignment of TRBD1 cannot be checked, as there is no DNA. CDR3 length: 13 amino acids.

This sequence joins TRBV27 and TRBJ2-2; no DNA is available, so the TRBD1 call from TCRdb remains unchecked. Germline V gene lookup returns CDR1 MNHEY and CDR2 SMNVEV (reference sequence). The CDR3 is 15 amino acids. CDR3 region: CASSGDRGLAGELFF.

The J gene is TRBJ2-7, the V gene TRBV5-6. The germline gives CDR1 SGHDT, CDR2 YYEEEE. This CDR3 is 15 amino acids long. The CDR3 sequence: CASSLDGTRPYEQYF.

The gene calls are TRBV20-1 and TRBJ2-4; the D call from TCRdb, TRBD1, cannot be confirmed without DNA. Germline V CDR1 and CDR2: DFQATT, SNEGSKA (reference sequence). CDR3 length equals 15 residues. This CDR3 is CSAVRPGFDKNIQYF.

The chain couples TRBV2 to TRBJ2-2. CDR1 and CDR2 from the germline V gene are SNHLY and FYNNEI. This CDR3 has 15 residues. The CDR3 protein is CASSEAHGNTGELFF. The variable domain in full, completed from reference TRBV2 and TRBJ2-2, reads EPEVTQTPSHQVTQMGQEVILRCVPISNHLYFYWYRQILGQKVEFLVSFYNNEISEKSEIFDDQFSVERPDGSNFTLKIRSTKLEDSAMYFCASSEAHGNTGELFFGEGSRLTVL.